Detailed here is one T cell receptor (beta chain). These data belong to a study of blood T cell repertoires in COVID-19. Whole-study context: The United States, Italy and Spain supplied acute and convalescent COVID-19 samples. Sources were T cells, B-cell-depleted T cells, or PBMCs; the material itself was cDNA or gDNA.

The authors' processing: Estimation of nucleated cell counts was performed using reference gene primer amplification. Generated by immunoSEQ multiplex PCR, the TCRdb table keeps only in-frame clones and is missing some. For V, J and clone size, that table is used; D and trimming come from the DNA. The repertoire holds some 250,000 clones, around 79% seen once, with about 3.5% in the top ten. There are 14 residues in the CDR3. CDR1 MNHEY and CDR2 SVGAGI come from the germline V gene. V was clipped by 5 bases and J by 2 bases; unmatched bases: 5. This TCR was sampled from a woman older than 75 with acute or convalescent COVID-19. Sequenced material: peripheral blood. This chain joins TRBV6-5 and TRBJ1-2, with 7 bases lining up with TRBD1. The CDR3 spells CASSRTGGNYGYTF. The CDR3 coding sequence is TGTGCCAGCAGTCGGACAGGCGGGAACTATGGCTACACCTTC.